The clone carrying this TCR beta chain has a count of ten or more. Its specificity is unknown. The CDR3 is 15 residues long. Per the germline V gene, CDR1 is SQVTM and CDR2 is ANQGSEA. The V and J ends lost 1 base and 0 bases respectively, with 10 bases between them. The sample is drawn from a study of response to subunit inactivated influenza vaccine. Overall study findings and caveats: After each seasonal influenza vaccination, few new T cells are recruited, the authors suggested.

MiXCR, applied by TCRdb to the RT-PCR reads, yields one record per CDR3 protein. The data contain about 500,000 distinct CDR3 sequences, approximately 7.2% of them seen just once; the ten biggest clones take up around 13%. This chain connects TRBV29-1 to TRBJ2-1, with unresolved D. The source is a man aged 50 to 69 who received an inactivated influenza vaccine. The sequences come from PBMCs from blood, collected 23 months after vaccination. The chain's CDR3 is CSVEGARVSYNEQFF. The DNA of the CDR3 is TGCAGCGTTGAAGGGGCTAGGGTCTCCTACAATGAGCAGTTCTTC.